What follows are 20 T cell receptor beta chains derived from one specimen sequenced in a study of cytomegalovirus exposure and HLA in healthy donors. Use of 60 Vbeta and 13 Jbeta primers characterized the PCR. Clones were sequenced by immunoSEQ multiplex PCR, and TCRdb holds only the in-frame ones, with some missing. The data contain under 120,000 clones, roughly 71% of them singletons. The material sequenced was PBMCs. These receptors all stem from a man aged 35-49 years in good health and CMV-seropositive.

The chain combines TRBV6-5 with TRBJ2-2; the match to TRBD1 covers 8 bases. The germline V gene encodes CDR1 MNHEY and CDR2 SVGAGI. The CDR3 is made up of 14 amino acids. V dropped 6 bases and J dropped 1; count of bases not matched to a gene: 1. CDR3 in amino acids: CASRGTGNTGELFF. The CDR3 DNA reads TGTGCCAGCAGAGGGACAGGGAACACCGGGGAGCTGTTTTTT.

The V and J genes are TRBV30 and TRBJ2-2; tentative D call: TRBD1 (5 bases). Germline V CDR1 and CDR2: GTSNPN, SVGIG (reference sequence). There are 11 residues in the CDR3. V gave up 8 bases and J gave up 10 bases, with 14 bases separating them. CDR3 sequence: CAGAVYEELFF. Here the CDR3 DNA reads TGTGCCGGGGCCGTTTATGAGGAGCTGTTTTTT.

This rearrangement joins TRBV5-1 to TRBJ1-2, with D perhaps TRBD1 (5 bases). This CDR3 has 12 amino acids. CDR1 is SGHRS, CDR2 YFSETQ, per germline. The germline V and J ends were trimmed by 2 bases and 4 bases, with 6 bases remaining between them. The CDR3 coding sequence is TGCGCCAGCAGCTTCGACAGCTATGGCTACACCTTC. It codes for CASSFDSYGYTF. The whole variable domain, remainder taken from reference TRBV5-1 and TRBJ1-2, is KAGVTQTPRYLIKTRGQQVTLSCSPISGHRSVSWYQQTPGQGLQFLFEYFSETQRNKGNFPGRFSGRQFSNSRSEMNVSTLELGDSALYLCASSFDSYGYTFGSGTRLTVV.

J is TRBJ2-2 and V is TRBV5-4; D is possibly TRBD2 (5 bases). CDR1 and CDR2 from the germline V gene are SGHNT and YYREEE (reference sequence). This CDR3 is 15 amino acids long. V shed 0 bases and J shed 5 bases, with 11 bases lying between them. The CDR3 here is CASSLGAGGTGELFF. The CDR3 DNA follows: TGTGCCAGCAGCTTGGGGGCAGGCGGGACCGGGGAGCTGTTTTTT.

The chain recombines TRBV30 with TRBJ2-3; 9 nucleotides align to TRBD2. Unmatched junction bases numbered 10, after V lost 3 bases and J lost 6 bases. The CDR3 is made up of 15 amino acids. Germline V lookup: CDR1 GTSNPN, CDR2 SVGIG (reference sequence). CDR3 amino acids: CAWREGREGPDTQYF. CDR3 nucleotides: TGTGCCTGGAGAGAAGGGCGGGAGGGCCCCGATACGCAGTATTTT.

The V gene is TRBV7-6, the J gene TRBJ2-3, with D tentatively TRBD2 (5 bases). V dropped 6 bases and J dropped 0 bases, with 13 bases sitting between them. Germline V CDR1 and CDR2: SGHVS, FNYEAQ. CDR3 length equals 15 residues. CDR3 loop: CASRTTSGSTDTQYF. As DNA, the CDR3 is TGTGCCAGCAGGACCACGAGCGGCAGCACAGATACGCAGTATTTT. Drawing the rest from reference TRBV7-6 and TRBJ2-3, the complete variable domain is GAGVSQSPRYKVTKRGQDVALRCDPISGHVSLYWYRQALGQGPEFLTYFNYEAQQDKSGLPNDRFSAERPEGSISTLTIQRTEQRDSAMYRCASRTTSGSTDTQYFGPGTRLTVL.

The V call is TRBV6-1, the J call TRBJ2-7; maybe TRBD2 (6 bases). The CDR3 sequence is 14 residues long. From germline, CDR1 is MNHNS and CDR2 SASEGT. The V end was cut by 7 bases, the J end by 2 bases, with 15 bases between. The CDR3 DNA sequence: TGTGCCAGCATAGGAGGGATTACCCCCTACGAGCAGTACGTC. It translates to CASIGGITPYEQYV.

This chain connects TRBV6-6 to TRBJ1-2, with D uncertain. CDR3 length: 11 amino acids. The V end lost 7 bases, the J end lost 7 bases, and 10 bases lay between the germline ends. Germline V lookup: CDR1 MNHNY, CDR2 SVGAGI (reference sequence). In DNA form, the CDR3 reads TGTGCCAGCACCGGGTTGGGTGGCTACACCTTC. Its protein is CASTGLGGYTF.

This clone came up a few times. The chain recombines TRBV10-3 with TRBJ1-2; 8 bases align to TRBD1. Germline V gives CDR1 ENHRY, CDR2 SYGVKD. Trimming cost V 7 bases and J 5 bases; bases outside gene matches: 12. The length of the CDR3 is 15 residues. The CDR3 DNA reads TGTGCCATCACCTCCGGGACAGGTGCCGCGTATGGCTACACCTTC. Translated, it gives CAITSGTGAAYGYTF.

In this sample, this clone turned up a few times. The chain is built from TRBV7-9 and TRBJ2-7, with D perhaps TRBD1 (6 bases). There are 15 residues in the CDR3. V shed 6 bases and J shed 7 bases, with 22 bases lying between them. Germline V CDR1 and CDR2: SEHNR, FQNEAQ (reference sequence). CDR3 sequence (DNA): TGTGCCAGCAGTATCCCGGGGCAGGGGAGTAATGAGCAGTACGTC. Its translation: CASSIPGQGSNEQYV.

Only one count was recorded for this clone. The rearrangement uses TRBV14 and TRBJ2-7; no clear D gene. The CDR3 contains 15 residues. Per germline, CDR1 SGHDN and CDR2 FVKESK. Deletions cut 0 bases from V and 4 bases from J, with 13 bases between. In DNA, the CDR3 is TGTGCCAGCAGCCAAGATAATGTCTGGCCGTACGAGCAGTACTTC. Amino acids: CASSQDNVWPYEQYF.

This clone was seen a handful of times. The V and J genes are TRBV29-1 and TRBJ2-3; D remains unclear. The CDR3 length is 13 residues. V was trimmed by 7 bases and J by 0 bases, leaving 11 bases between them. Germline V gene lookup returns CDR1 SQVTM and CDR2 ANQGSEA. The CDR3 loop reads CSAKLTSTDTQYF. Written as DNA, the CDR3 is TGCAGCGCGAAACTAACTAGCACAGATACGCAGTATTTT.

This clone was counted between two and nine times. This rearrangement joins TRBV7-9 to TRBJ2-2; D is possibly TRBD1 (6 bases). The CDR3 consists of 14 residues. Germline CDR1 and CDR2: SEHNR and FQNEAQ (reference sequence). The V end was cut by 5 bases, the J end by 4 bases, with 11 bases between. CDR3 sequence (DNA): TGTGCCAGCAGCAGGGGGTCGAGCACCGGGGAGCTGTTTTTT. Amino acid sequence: CASSRGSSTGELFF.

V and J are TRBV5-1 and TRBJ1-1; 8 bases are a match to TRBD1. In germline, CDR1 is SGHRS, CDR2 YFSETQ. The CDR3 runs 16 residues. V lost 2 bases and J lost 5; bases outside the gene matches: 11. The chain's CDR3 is CASSFITGGIETEAFF. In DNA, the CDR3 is TGCGCCAGCAGCTTTATCACAGGGGGGATTGAGACTGAAGCTTTCTTT. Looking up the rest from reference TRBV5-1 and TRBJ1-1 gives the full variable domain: KAGVTQTPRYLIKTRGQQVTLSCSPISGHRSVSWYQQTPGQGLQFLFEYFSETQRNKGNFPGRFSGRQFSNSRSEMNVSTLELGDSALYLCASSFITGGIETEAFFGQGTRLTVV.

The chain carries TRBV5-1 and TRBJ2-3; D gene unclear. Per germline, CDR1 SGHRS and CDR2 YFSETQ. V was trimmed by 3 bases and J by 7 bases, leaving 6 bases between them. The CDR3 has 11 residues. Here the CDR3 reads CASSSSYTQYF. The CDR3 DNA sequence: TGCGCCAGCAGCTCGAGTTATACGCAGTATTTT.

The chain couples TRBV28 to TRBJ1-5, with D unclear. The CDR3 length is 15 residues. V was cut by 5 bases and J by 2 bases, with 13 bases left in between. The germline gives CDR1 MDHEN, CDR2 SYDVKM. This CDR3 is CASSHTDMGNQPQHF. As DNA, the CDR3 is TGTGCCAGCAGTCATACAGATATGGGCAATCAGCCCCAGCATTTT.

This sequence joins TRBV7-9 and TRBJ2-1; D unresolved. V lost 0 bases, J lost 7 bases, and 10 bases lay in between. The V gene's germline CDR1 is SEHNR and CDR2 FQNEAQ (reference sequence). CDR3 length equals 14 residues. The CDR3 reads CASSLAETVNEQFF. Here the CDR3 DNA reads TGTGCCAGCAGCTTAGCGGAGACTGTGAATGAGCAGTTCTTC.

DNA of the CDR3: TGTGCCAGCTCACCGAATCCGGACAGGGGCACTGAAGCTTTCTTT. This encodes CASSPNPDRGTEAFF. The genes are TRBV18 and TRBJ1-1, with 9 bases matching TRBD1. The germline V gene has CDR1 KGHSH and CDR2 LQKENI. This CDR3 is built from 15 residues. The J segment lost 4 bases and the V segment lost 3 bases, leaving 6 bases of the junction unmatched. Full variable domain (rest looked up from reference TRBV18 and TRBJ1-1): NAGVMQNPRHLVRRRGQEARLRCSPMKGHSHVYWYRQLPEEGLKFMVYLQKENIIDESGMPKERFSAEFPKEGPSILRIQQVVRGDSAAYFCASSPNPDRGTEAFFGQGTRLTVV.

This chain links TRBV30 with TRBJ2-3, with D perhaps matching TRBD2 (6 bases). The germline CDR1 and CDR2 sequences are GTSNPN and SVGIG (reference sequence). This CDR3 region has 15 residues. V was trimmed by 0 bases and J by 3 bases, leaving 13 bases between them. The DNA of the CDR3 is TGTGCCTGGAGTGTAAGCCAGCGGGTTACAGATACGCAGTATTTT. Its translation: CAWSVSQRVTDTQYF.

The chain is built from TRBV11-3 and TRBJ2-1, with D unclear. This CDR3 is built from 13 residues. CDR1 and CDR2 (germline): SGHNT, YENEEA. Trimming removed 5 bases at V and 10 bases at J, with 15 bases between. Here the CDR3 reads CASSLANLHEQFF. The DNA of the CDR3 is TGTGCCAGCAGCCTTGCGAACTTGCACGAGCAGTTCTTC.